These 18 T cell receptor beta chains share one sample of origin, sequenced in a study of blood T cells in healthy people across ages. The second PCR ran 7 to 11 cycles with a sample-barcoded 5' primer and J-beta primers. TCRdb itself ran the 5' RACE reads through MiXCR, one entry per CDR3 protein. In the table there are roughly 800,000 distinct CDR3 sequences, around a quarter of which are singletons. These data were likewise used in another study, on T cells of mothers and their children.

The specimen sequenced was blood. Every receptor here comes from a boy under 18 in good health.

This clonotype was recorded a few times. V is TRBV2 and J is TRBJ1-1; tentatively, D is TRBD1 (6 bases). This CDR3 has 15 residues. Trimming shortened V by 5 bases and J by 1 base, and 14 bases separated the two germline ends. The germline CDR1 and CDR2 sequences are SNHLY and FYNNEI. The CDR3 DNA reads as TGTGCCAGCAGTAAAACAGGACAGAAGAACACTGAAGCTTTCTTT. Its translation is CASSKTGQKNTEAFF.

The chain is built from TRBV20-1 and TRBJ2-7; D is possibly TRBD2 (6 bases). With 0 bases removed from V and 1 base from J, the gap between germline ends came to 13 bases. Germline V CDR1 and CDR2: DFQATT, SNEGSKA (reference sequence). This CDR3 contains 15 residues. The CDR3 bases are TGCAGTGCTAGAGATCCGGGACTTGTATCCTACGAGCAGTACTTC. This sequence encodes CSARDPGLVSYEQYF.

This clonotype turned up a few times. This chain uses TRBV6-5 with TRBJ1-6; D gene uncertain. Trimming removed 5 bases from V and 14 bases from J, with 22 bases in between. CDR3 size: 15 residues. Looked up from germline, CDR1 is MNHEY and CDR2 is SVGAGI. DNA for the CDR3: TGTGCCAGCAGTCCATCCCGGGGTGGACTTGGGGCCCTCCACTTT. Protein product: CASSPSRGGLGALHF.

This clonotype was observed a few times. The CDR3 loop reads CASSKGERFDSLGNTIYF. The CDR3 DNA reads as TGTGCCAGCAGCAAAGGAGAAAGATTCGACAGCCTGGGAAACACCATATATTTT. The rearrangement links TRBV21-1 to TRBJ1-3. TRBV21-1 is a pseudogene. This CDR3 spans 18 amino acids.

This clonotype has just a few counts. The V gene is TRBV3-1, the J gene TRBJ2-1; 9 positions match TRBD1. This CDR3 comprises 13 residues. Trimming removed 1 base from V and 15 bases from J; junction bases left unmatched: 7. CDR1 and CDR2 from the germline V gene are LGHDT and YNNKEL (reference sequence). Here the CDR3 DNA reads TGTGCCAGCAGCCAAGGAGGAGGGACAGGGTGGTTCTTC. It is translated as CASSQGGGTGWFF.

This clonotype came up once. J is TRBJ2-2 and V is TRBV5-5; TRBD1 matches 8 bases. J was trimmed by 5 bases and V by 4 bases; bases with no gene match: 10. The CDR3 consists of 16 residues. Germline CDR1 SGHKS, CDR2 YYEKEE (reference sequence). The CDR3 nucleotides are TGTGCCAGCAGCCGGTCAGGGGGCGCGGGGACCGGGGAGCTGTTTTTT. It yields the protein CASSRSGGAGTGELFF.

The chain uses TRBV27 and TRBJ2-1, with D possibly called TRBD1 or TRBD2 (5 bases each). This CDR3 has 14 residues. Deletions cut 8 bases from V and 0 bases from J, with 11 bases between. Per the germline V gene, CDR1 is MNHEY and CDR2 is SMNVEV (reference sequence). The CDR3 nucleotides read TGTGCCAGCGCTTGGGGGAGCTCCTACAATGAGCAGTTCTTC. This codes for CASAWGSSYNEQFF.

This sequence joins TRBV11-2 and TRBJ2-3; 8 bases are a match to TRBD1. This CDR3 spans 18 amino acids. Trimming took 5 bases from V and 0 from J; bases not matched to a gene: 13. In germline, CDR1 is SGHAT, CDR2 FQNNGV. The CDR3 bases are TGTGCCAGCAGCCTATTGTTAGGGACAGGCTCTAGCACAGATACGCAGTATTTT. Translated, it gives CASSLLLGTGSSTDTQYF.

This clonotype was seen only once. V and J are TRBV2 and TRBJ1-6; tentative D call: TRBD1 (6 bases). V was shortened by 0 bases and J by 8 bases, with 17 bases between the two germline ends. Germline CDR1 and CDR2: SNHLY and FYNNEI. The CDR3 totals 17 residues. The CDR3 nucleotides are TGTGCCAGCAGTGAAGCCAAGAGGGGGGTATCGGATTCACCCCTCCACTTT. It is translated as CASSEAKRGVSDSPLHF. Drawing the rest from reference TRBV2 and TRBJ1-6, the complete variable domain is EPEVTQTPSHQVTQMGQEVILRCVPISNHLYFYWYRQILGQKVEFLVSFYNNEISEKSEIFDDQFSVERPDGSNFTLKIRSTKLEDSAMYFCASSEAKRGVSDSPLHFGNGTRLTVT.

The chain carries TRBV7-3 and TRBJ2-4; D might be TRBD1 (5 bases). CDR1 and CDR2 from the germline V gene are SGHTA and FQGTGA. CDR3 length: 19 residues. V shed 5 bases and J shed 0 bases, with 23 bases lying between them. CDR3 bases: TGTGCCAGCAGCGACAAGAACCTGGTCAGGCAGGGAGCCAAAAACATTCAGTACTTC. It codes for CASSDKNLVRQGAKNIQYF.

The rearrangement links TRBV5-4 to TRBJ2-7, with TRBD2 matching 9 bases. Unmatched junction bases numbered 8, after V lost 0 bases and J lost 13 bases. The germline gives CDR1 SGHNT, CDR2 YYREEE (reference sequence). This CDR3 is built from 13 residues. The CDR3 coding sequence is TGTGCCAGCAGCTTGGATGGGACTAGCCTACGATACTTC. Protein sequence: CASSLDGTSLRYF.

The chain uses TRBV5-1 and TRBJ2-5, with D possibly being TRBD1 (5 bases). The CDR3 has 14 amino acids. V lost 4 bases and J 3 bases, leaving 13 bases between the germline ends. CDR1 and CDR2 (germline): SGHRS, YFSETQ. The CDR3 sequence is CASSALVGEETQYF. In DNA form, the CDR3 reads TGCGCCAGCAGCGCACTGGTAGGGGAAGAGACCCAGTACTTC.

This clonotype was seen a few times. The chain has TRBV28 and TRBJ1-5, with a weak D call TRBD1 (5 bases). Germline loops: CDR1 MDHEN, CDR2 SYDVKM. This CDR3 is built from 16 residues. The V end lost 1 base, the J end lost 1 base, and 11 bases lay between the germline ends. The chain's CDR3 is CASSLYFGGSNQPQHF. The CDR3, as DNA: TGTGCCAGCAGTTTATATTTTGGGGGGAGCAATCAGCCCCAGCATTTT.

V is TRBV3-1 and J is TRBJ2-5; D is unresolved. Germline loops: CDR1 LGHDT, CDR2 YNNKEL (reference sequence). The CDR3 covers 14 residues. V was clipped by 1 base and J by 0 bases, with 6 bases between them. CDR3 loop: CASSQGPYQETQYF. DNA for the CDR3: TGTGCCAGCAGCCAAGGGCCCTACCAAGAGACCCAGTACTTC.

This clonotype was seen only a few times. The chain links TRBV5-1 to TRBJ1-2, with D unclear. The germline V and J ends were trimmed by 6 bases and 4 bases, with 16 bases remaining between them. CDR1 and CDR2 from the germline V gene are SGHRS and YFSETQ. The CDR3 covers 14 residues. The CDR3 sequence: CASTVSGLSYGYTF. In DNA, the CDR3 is TGCGCCAGCACCGTTAGTGGACTTAGCTATGGCTACACCTTC.

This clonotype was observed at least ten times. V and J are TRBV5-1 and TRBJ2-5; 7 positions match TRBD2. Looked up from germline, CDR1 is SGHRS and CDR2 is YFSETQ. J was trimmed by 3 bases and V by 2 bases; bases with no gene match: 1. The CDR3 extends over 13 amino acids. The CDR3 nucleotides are TGCGCCAGCAGCTTCGGGACTAAAGAGACCCAGTACTTC. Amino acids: CASSFGTKETQYF.

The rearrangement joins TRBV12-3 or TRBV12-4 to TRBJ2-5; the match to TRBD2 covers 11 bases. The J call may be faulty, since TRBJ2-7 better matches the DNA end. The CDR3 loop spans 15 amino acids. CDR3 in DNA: TGTGCCAGCAGCTCTCTAGCGGGGGGACGGTACGAGCAGTACTTC. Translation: CASSSLAGGRYEQYF.

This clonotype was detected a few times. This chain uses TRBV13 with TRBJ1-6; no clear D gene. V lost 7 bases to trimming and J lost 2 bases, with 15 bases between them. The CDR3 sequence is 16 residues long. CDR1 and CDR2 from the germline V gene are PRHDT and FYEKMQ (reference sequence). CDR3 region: CASTNLRMAYNSPLHF. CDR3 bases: TGTGCCAGCACCAATCTCAGAATGGCCTATAATTCACCCCTCCACTTT. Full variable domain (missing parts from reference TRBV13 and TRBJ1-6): AAGVIQSPRHLIKEKRETATLKCYPIPRHDTVYWYQQGPGQDPQFLISFYEKMQSDKGSIPDRFSAQQFSDYHSELNMSSLELGDSALYFCASTNLRMAYNSPLHFGNGTRLTVT.